Listed here is a single T cell receptor (beta chain). What it binds is not known. The junction had 6 bases not matched to a gene; V was cut back by 3 bases and J by 11 bases. CDR1 MGHDK and CDR2 SYGVNS come from the germline V gene. The CDR3 loop spans 13 amino acids. Broader study findings: Larger-cohort validation covered only one TCR beta V-J rearrangement.

Naive CD4+ cells had CD25+ Tregs removed. Each CDR3 protein gets one entry after TCRdb re-called the 5' RACE reads with MiXCR. The table has under 15,000 distinct CDR3 sequences, less than 25% seen once. The J gene is TRBJ2-1, the V gene TRBV25-1; 8 bases fit TRBD2. This receptor was taken from a female donor with breast cancer. Sequencing was done on a sample of naive CD4+ T cells sorted from blood. Described subset: naive CD4+ T cells, CD4+CD45RA+CD25-. This CDR3 reads CASSDTPGGKQFF. CDR3 bases: TGTGCCAGCAGTGATACCCCGGGAGGGAAGCAGTTCTTC. The complete variable domain, with remaining parts taken from reference TRBV25-1 and TRBJ2-1, reads EADIYQTPRYLVIGTGKKITLECSQTMGHDKMYWYQQDPGMELHLIHYSYGVNSTEKGDLSSESTVSRIRTEHFPLTLESARPSHTSQYLCASSDTPGGKQFFGPGTRLTVL.